The 12 T cell receptor beta chains reported below all come from one sample, sequenced in a study of persistence of HIV-infected CD4 T cells. The libraries were made with immunoSEQ version 4 in survey mode. Profiling relied on immunoSEQ multiplex PCR, and the TCRdb table lists in-frame clones only, not all of them. The sample contains about 36,000 clones, approximately 81% of which appear only once. Their target antigens are unknown. The stimulus was an HIV-1 Gag 15-mer peptide pool, 0.9 to 1 ug/peptide/mL. CD40L-negative CD69-negative CD45RO-high memory CD4+ T cells were sorted as populations depleted of antigen-responding cells. Specimen: cultured CD4+ T cells from PBMCs, collected from a patient who received antiretroviral therapy. These receptors were taken from an adult with HIV. The donor label of this sample is uncertain.

The rearrangement links TRBV12-3 or TRBV12-4 to TRBJ1-2; D ambiguous. Deletions cut 3 bases from V and 8 bases from J, with 13 bases between. The CDR3 is 13 amino acids. Here the CDR3 DNA reads TGTGCCAGCAGTTTTCGGGCAGCCAGCGGCTACACCTTC. Amino acid sequence: CASSFRAASGYTF.

This chain links TRBV4-2 with TRBJ1-5, with TRBD1 as a possible D gene (5 bases). This CDR3 has 14 residues. Trimming pared 1 base from V and 5 bases from J, leaving 9 bases between. Germline CDR1 reads LGHNA; CDR2 reads YNFKEQ. The CDR3 is CASSQGGGDQPQHF. CDR3 bases: TGTGCCAGCAGCCAAGGTGGGGGGGATCAGCCCCAGCATTTT.

This clone was observed a handful of times. This chain joins TRBV4-1 and TRBJ1-5, with TRBD1 matching over 9 bases. CDR3 length: 15 residues. The germline gives CDR1 MGHRA, CDR2 YSYEKL. The junction had 10 bases not matched to a gene; V was cut back by 5 bases and J by 8 bases. The CDR3 reads CASSRGDRAVEPQHF. CDR3 DNA: TGCGCCAGCAGCAGGGGGGACAGGGCTGTAGAGCCCCAGCATTTT.

V and J are TRBV2 and TRBJ1-1; D perhaps matches TRBD1 (5 bases). V lost 2 bases, J lost 0 bases, and 10 bases lay in between. Germline V CDR1 and CDR2: SNHLY, FYNNEI. The CDR3 runs 15 residues. The CDR3 reads CASSERRTLNTEAFF. The CDR3 DNA reads as TGTGCCAGCAGTGAACGGCGGACACTGAACACTGAAGCTTTCTTT.

This sequence joins TRBV18 and TRBJ1-5; TRBD1 matches 8 bases. This CDR3 spans 14 amino acids. V lost 5 bases to trimming and J lost 6 bases; unmatched junction nucleotides: 6. Per the germline V gene, CDR1 is KGHSH and CDR2 is LQKENI. In DNA, the CDR3 is TGTGCCAGCTCAATGGACAGGGAGGGTCAGCCCCAGCATTTT. Translating it yields CASSMDREGQPQHF.

V gene TRBV2 combines with J gene TRBJ1-5; no clear D. The V and J ends lost 1 base and 0 bases respectively, with 13 bases between them. The germline CDR1 and CDR2 sequences are SNHLY and FYNNEI. The CDR3 spans 17 residues. CDR3 in amino acids: CASSEGRARYSNQPQHF. The CDR3 DNA reads as TGTGCCAGCAGTGAAGGGCGGGCCCGATATAGCAATCAGCCCCAGCATTTT.

This clone was found a few times. The gene calls are TRBV7-3 and TRBJ2-7; D possibly corresponds to TRBD2 (7 bases). V lost 5 bases, J lost 11 bases, and 31 bases lay in between. The CDR3 is 17 residues long. Germline CDR1 reads SGHTA; CDR2 reads FQGTGA. The CDR3 nucleotides are TGTGCCAGCAGCCCACCTTGGGGGGGCCGGGGGGCCTATCCGAAGTACTTC. Protein product: CASSPPWGGRGAYPKYF.

This clone appeared a single time. This chain connects TRBV6-5 to TRBJ1-2; 11 positions agree with TRBD1. The CDR3 loop spans 15 amino acids. V lost 2 bases and J lost 7; bases outside the gene matches: 6. Per germline, CDR1 MNHEY and CDR2 SVGAGI. For the CDR3, the DNA is TGTGCCAGCAGTTACGGGACAGGGGGTGATAGTGGCTACACCTTC. Amino acid sequence: CASSYGTGGDSGYTF.

This clone has a single count. The chain recombines TRBV6-5 with TRBJ1-5; 7 bases agree with TRBD1. V dropped 11 bases and J dropped 6; count of bases not matched to a gene: 10. CDR3 size: 13 residues. Germline V gene data show CDR1 as MNHEY and CDR2 as SVGAGI. The CDR3 reads CACYAAGGQPQHF. Here the CDR3 DNA reads TGTGCCTGTTATGCGGCAGGGGGTCAGCCCCAGCATTTT.

This chain connects TRBV19 to TRBJ1-2; D gene uncertain. The V end lost 3 bases, the J end lost 2 bases, and 13 bases lay between the germline ends. The germline gives CDR1 LNHDA, CDR2 SQIVND (reference sequence). This CDR3 contains 15 residues. CDR3 nucleotides: TGTGCCAGTAGTATGCTGGACGTCGCGAACTATGGCTACACCTTC. Translating gives CASSMLDVANYGYTF.

The chain uses TRBV12-3 or TRBV12-4 and TRBJ1-5, with 7 bases that match TRBD1. This CDR3 comprises 13 residues. V lost 4 bases, J lost 8 bases, and 5 bases stayed unmatched. The CDR3 sequence: CASSWDRYEPQHF. As DNA, the CDR3 is TGTGCCAGCAGTTGGGACAGATACGAGCCCCAGCATTTT.

The chain joins TRBV21-1 to TRBJ1-5; the table assigns TRBD1, which was not confirmed against the DNA. TRBV21-1 is given as a pseudogene. CDR3 size: 18 residues. CDR3 DNA: TGTGCCAGCAGCAAAAGGACAGGGGGCCGACATAGCAATCAGCCCCAGCATTTT. Translated: CASSKRTGGRHSNQPQHF.